Below, 32 T cell receptor beta chains from the same sample are listed, as sequenced in a study of T cells in Graves' hyperthyroidism and ophthalmopathy. TCR beta CDR3 region amplification was performed from RNA transcripts. HTBI primers were employed in a first-round RT-PCR of the TCR CDR3. TCRdb re-derived calls from the multiplex PCR reads in MiXCR, one entry per CDR3 protein. Of around 250,000 distinct CDR3 sequences listed, roughly 15% were seen once; the top ten hold 10% to 15%. Source material: blood. These receptors originate from a woman between 35 and 50 years old with Graves' hyperthyroidism that later progressed to Graves' ophthalmopathy.

The rearrangement links TRBV6-2 or TRBV6-3 to TRBJ2-1; possible D gene TRBD1, 6 bases. Trimming pared 10 bases from V and 7 bases from J, leaving 17 bases between. CDR1 MNHEY and CDR2 SVGEGT come from the germline V gene. The CDR3 extends over 13 amino acids. The CDR3 region is CATDSPLRNEQFF. The CDR3, as DNA: TGTGCCACGGACAGTCCCCTAAGGAATGAGCAGTTCTTC.

At least ten counts were recorded for this clonotype. The chain couples TRBV28 to TRBJ2-2; TRBD2 matches at 7 bases. Looked up from germline, CDR1 is MDHEN and CDR2 is SYDVKM. J was trimmed by 5 bases and V by 2 bases; bases with no gene match: 8. There are 16 residues in the CDR3. In DNA form, the CDR3 reads TGTGCCAGCAGTTTAGTGGGAGGGCCTTGGACCGGGGAGCTGTTTTTT. It encodes CASSLVGGPWTGELFF.

This clonotype was counted at least ten times. V gene TRBV28 combines with J gene TRBJ2-1; 7 bases line up with TRBD1. Germline CDR1 and CDR2: MDHEN and SYDVKM. Trimming took 5 bases from V and 8 from J; bases not matched to a gene: 3. The CDR3 loop spans 12 amino acids. CDR3 nucleotides: TGTGCCAGCAGTACGACAGGGTATGAGCAGTTCTTC. Protein sequence: CASSTTGYEQFF.

This clonotype was seen repeatedly, ten times or more. The chain joins TRBV28 to TRBJ2-2; 11 bases match TRBD2. The V gene's germline CDR1 is MDHEN and CDR2 SYDVKM. The CDR3 runs 15 residues. V lost 5 bases to trimming and J lost 6 bases; unmatched junction nucleotides: 5. CDR3 in DNA: TGTGCCAGCAGTCATCTTAGCGGGAGGGCCGGGGAGCTGTTTTTT. It specifies CASSHLSGRAGELFF.

This clonotype was found many times. V usage is TRBV5-1 and J usage is TRBJ2-5; D is perhaps TRBD1 (5 bases). The CDR3 has 14 residues. V dropped 0 bases and J dropped 5 bases, with 11 bases sitting between them. Germline V gene lookup returns CDR1 SGHRS and CDR2 YFSETQ. CDR3 DNA: TGCGCCAGCAGCTTGGAAGGGGTATGGGAGACCCAGTACTTC. Its protein product is CASSLEGVWETQYF.

This clonotype was picked up many times. The V and J genes are TRBV4-1 and TRBJ1-5; D gene unclear. This CDR3 spans 12 amino acids. Germline V gene data show CDR1 as MGHRA and CDR2 as YSYEKL. The V gene lost 4 bases and the J gene lost 3 bases, with 4 bases spanning the gap. The CDR3 DNA reads as TGCGCCAGCAGCCTCCTCAATCAGCCCCAGCATTTT. Translated: CASSLLNQPQHF.

Only a few counts were recorded for this clonotype. V is TRBV4-1 and J is TRBJ1-2; D is possibly TRBD1 (6 bases). This CDR3 has 15 residues. V lost 0 bases and J lost 6, with 14 bases in between. Looked up from germline, CDR1 is MGHRA and CDR2 is YSYEKL. CDR3 amino acids: CASSQEGAVADGYTF. The CDR3 nucleotides are TGCGCCAGCAGCCAAGAGGGGGCAGTCGCAGATGGCTACACCTTC.

The chain combines TRBV24-1 with TRBJ2-7; 9 positions agree with TRBD2. The trim removed 9 bases at V and 3 bases at J, leaving 5 bases unmatched. This CDR3 spans 13 amino acids. Germline V gene lookup returns CDR1 KGHDR and CDR2 SFDVKD. Here the CDR3 reads CATQASGIYEQYF. The CDR3, as DNA: TGTGCCACCCAGGCTAGCGGGATCTACGAGCAGTACTTC.

Worth noting for this clonotype: The junction shows a germline mismatch at one end, possibly a read error. The V gene is TRBV7-9, the J gene TRBJ2-5, with D perhaps TRBD1 (5 bases). The CDR3 spans 14 residues. CDR1 is SEHNR and CDR2 is FQNEAQ in the germline V gene (reference sequence). The CDR3: CTSSSSGRAETQYF. CDR3 sequence (DNA): TGTACCAGCAGCTCGTCAGGCAGGGCGGAGACCCAGTACTTC.

The chain has TRBV5-1 and TRBJ1-3, with 7 bases fitting TRBD1. The germline V gene encodes CDR1 SGHRS and CDR2 YFSETQ. V was pared by 3 bases and J by 2 bases, with 11 bases of the junction left unmatched. The CDR3 extends over 17 amino acids. The CDR3 is CASSSTGTASPGNTIYF. The CDR3 DNA reads as TGCGCCAGCAGCTCCACCGGGACAGCCAGCCCTGGAAACACCATATATTTT.

V gene TRBV12-3 or TRBV12-4 combines with J gene TRBJ2-6; TRBD1 is a possible D gene (5 bases). The CDR3 spans 17 residues. Trimming left V 3 bases short and J 0 bases short, with 12 bases between. DNA of the CDR3: TGTGCCAGCAGTTTTGCCAGGGCAAGCTCTGGGGCCAACGTCCTGACTTTC. Translation: CASSFARASSGANVLTF.

This clonotype was observed many times. This chain links TRBV7-8 with TRBJ1-4, with no clear D. The CDR3 is made up of 14 amino acids. The germline CDR1 and CDR2 sequences are SGHVS and FQNEAQ. Between the trimmed V and J ends, which lost 5 bases and 6 bases, there was a span of 13 bases. CDR3 in DNA: TGTGCCAGCAGCCCCGGTGCCCCGGATGAAAAACTGTTTTTT. Protein sequence: CASSPGAPDEKLFF.

V is TRBV20-1 and J is TRBJ2-5; D may correspond to TRBD1 or TRBD2 (5 bases each). CDR1 is DFQATT, CDR2 SNEGSKA, per germline (reference sequence). V was shortened by 5 bases and J by 5 bases, with 15 bases between the two germline ends. The CDR3 runs 13 residues. The CDR3 protein is CSAGETGTETQYF. The CDR3 region has the DNA TGCAGTGCTGGCGAAACGGGGACGGAGACCCAGTACTTC.

This clonotype was found many times. This chain links TRBV5-6 with TRBJ1-1, with 7 bases identical to TRBD1. Germline V gene sequence: CDR1 SGHDT, CDR2 YYEEEE. Unmatched junction bases numbered 6, after V lost 4 bases and J lost 0 bases. There are 15 residues in the CDR3. CDR3 in DNA: TGTGCCAGCAGCCCACAGGGGCAACTGAACACTGAAGCTTTCTTT. Translating it yields CASSPQGQLNTEAFF.

This clonotype was seen a few times. This sequence joins TRBV7-9 and TRBJ2-2; D perhaps matches TRBD2 (6 bases). The V and J ends lost 2 bases and 0 bases respectively, with 16 bases between them. The CDR3 spans 18 residues. Germline CDR1 reads SEHNR; CDR2 reads FQNEAQ (reference sequence). Here the CDR3 reads CASSLLGGPSTNTGELFF. CDR3 bases: TGTGCCAGCAGCTTACTGGGGGGACCCTCGACGAACACCGGGGAGCTGTTTTTT.

Worth noting for this clonotype: This could be a read error, since a much larger clone is one nucleotide away. It is likely a read error, because the conserved phenylalanine at the end of the CDR3 is missing. The chain has TRBV5-1 and TRBJ2-4, with D perhaps TRBD1 (6 bases). The ends were cut back, 0 bases at V and 1 base at J, with 11 bases in the middle. The CDR3 contains 16 residues. Germline lookup yields CDR1 SGHRS and CDR2 YFSETQ. The CDR3 region has the DNA TGCGCCAGCAGCTTGGTATCAGGGGCGGCCAAAAACATTCAGTACTCC. Protein product: CASSLVSGAAKNIQYS.

By sample fraction, this clonotype is medium-sized (0.01 to 0.1%). J is TRBJ2-1 and V is TRBV19, with 7 positions matching TRBD2. Germline lookup yields CDR1 LNHDA and CDR2 SQIVND (reference sequence). Losses at the gene ends were 6 bases for V and 8 bases for J; bases not matched to a gene: 10. The CDR3 is made up of 14 amino acids. As DNA, the CDR3 is TGTGCCAGTAGCCCCACCGGGAGGATAGATGAGCAGTTCTTC. This gives the protein CASSPTGRIDEQFF.

This clonotype was observed many times. The V and J genes are TRBV5-1 and TRBJ2-1; D unclear. Germline assignment: CDR1 SGHRS and CDR2 YFSETQ. The V gene lost 7 bases and the J gene lost 0 bases, with 17 bases spanning the gap. The CDR3 consists of 16 residues. The CDR3 protein is CASAPAEAYSYNEQFF. The CDR3 nucleotides read TGCGCCAGCGCCCCGGCGGAAGCCTACTCCTACAATGAGCAGTTCTTC. The whole variable domain, filled in from reference TRBV5-1 and TRBJ2-1, reads KAGVTQTPRYLIKTRGQQVTLSCSPISGHRSVSWYQQTPGQGLQFLFEYFSETQRNKGNFPGRFSGRQFSNSRSEMNVSTLELGDSALYLCASAPAEAYSYNEQFFGPGTRLTVL.

This clonotype came up once. This chain joins TRBV27 and TRBJ2-5, with a weak D call TRBD2 (5 bases). Between the trimmed V and J ends, which lost 0 bases and 5 bases, there was a span of 13 bases. The CDR3 has 15 residues. The germline CDR1 and CDR2 sequences are MNHEY and SMNVEV (reference sequence). The CDR3 coding sequence is TGTGCCAGCAGTTTATCAGTGACTACTGAGGAGACCCAGTACTTC. Amino acid sequence: CASSLSVTTEETQYF.

The chain carries TRBV6-2 or TRBV6-3 and TRBJ2-7, with TRBD2 matching over 12 bases. Germline V CDR1 and CDR2: MNHEY, SVGEGT. The V segment lost 7 bases and the J segment 4 bases; nucleotides outside the gene matches: 8. This CDR3 has 15 residues. In DNA form, the CDR3 reads TGTGCCAGCACTCCTAAACTAGCGGGAGGTTACGAGCAGTACTTC. It specifies CASTPKLAGGYEQYF.

This clonotype occurred many times. The chain employs TRBV11-2 and TRBJ2-7, with unresolved D. Trimming shortened V by 1 base and J by 3 bases, and 16 bases separated the two germline ends. The CDR3 extends over 16 amino acids. Germline V gene sequence: CDR1 SGHAT, CDR2 FQNNGV. In nucleotides, the CDR3 is TGTGCCAGCAGCTTAGGTTTCAACGCGGTCTACTACGAGCAGTACTTC. Protein sequence: CASSLGFNAVYYEQYF.

This clonotype was observed at least ten times. V and J are TRBV2 and TRBJ1-5; D is undetermined. This CDR3 is 13 amino acids long. The V gene's germline CDR1 is SNHLY and CDR2 FYNNEI. V was pared by 7 bases and J by 3 bases, with 10 bases between. CDR3 sequence (DNA): TGTGCCAGCACCCCTGCCCCCAATCAGCCCCAGCATTTT. Protein: CASTPAPNQPQHF.

This clonotype has ten or more counts. The genes are TRBV4-1 and TRBJ2-1, with a tentative D call TRBD2 (6 bases). Trimming left V 0 bases short and J 5 bases short, with 11 bases between. CDR1 is MGHRA, CDR2 YSYEKL, per germline. This CDR3 is built from 15 residues. The CDR3 here is CASSQDYGRHNEQFF. For the CDR3, the DNA is TGCGCCAGCAGCCAAGATTACGGGAGACACAATGAGCAGTTCTTC.

About this clonotype: Germline is not matched at one junction end, which may reflect a read error. The chain combines TRBV5-5 with TRBJ2-1; the D is unclear. CDR1 and CDR2 from the germline V gene are SGHKS and YYEKEE (reference sequence). CDR3 length: 15 residues. CDR3 loop: CASSSRVSSCNEQFF. The CDR3 DNA reads as TGTGCCAGCAGCTCCCGGGTCAGCTCCTGCAATGAGCAGTTCTTC.

This clonotype occurred many times. The chain uses TRBV14 and TRBJ2-7; tentatively, D is TRBD1 (6 bases). CDR3 length: 16 residues. Germline V CDR1 and CDR2: SGHDN, FVKESK. The ends were cut back, 1 base at V and 7 bases at J, with 20 bases in the middle. The CDR3 region has the DNA TGTGCCAGCAGCCAAGGAGGGACACTTTTACTACGGGAGCAGTACTTC. Translating gives CASSQGGTLLLREQYF.

This clonotype appeared many times. The chain recombines TRBV15 with TRBJ1-4; tentatively, D is TRBD1 (6 bases). Trimming shortened V by 1 base and J by 0 bases, and 15 bases separated the two germline ends. CDR3 length: 18 residues. Germline V gene data show CDR1 as LNHNV and CDR2 as YYDKDF (reference sequence). This CDR3 is CATSRVGAEHATNEKLFF. CDR3 nucleotides: TGTGCCACCAGCAGAGTGGGGGCAGAACATGCAACTAATGAAAAACTGTTTTTT.

V and J are TRBV20-1 and TRBJ1-4; 11 bases match TRBD1. The CDR3 is 16 residues long. Losses at the gene ends were 1 base for V and 7 bases for J; bases not matched to a gene: 8. Germline V CDR1 and CDR2: DFQATT, SNEGSKA (reference sequence). DNA for the CDR3: TGCAGTGCTAGAGGGACAGGGGGCAGAGTGCCTGAAAAACTGTTTTTT. This gives the protein CSARGTGGRVPEKLFF.

This clonotype was recorded at least ten times. The chain carries TRBV20-1 and TRBJ2-1, with D possibly matching TRBD2 (6 bases). The CDR3 is 15 residues long. V lost 7 bases and J lost 6, with 22 bases in between. Germline V gene sequence: CDR1 DFQATT, CDR2 SNEGSKA (reference sequence). The CDR3 coding sequence is TGCAGTGTTCCGAGAAGGGGTAGCGGATTCAATGAGCAGTTCTTC. It codes for CSVPRRGSGFNEQFF.

There are a few counts of this clonotype. CDR3 loop: CASSLDSGTYNEQFF. DNA of the CDR3: TGTGCCAGCAGCTTAGATAGCGGAACCTACAATGAGCAGTTCTTC. The V and J genes are TRBV7-3 and TRBJ2-1, with a weak D call TRBD2 (6 bases). Trimming removed 2 bases from V and 2 bases from J, with 10 bases in between. The germline V gene encodes CDR1 SGHTA and CDR2 FQGTGA. CDR3 size: 15 residues.

This clonotype was recorded many times. The chain has TRBV18 and TRBJ2-1, with 9 bases matching TRBD2. The CDR3 extends over 13 amino acids. V lost 3 bases to trimming and J lost 7 bases; unmatched junction nucleotides: 1. Germline V lookup: CDR1 KGHSH, CDR2 LQKENI. DNA for the CDR3: TGTGCCAGCTCACCCAGCGGGAGGAATGAGCAGTTCTTC. As protein: CASSPSGRNEQFF.

Comments on this clonotype: A much larger clone differs from this one at a single base, so this may be a read error. As the CDR3 is not closed by the conserved phenylalanine or tryptophan, this likely results from a read error. The gene calls are TRBV5-1 and TRBJ2-1, with 13 positions matching TRBD2. Per the germline V gene, CDR1 is SGHRS and CDR2 is YFSETQ. V was clipped by 3 bases and J by 0 bases; unmatched bases: 9. This CDR3 comprises 19 residues. CDR3 amino acids: CASSSGTSGVPSSYNEQFL. The CDR3 bases are TGCGCCAGCAGCTCGGGGACTAGCGGGGTTCCCAGCTCCTACAATGAGCAGTTCCTC.

This rearrangement joins TRBV3-1 to TRBJ2-1; D is tentatively TRBD1 or TRBD2 (5 bases each). The germline V gene encodes CDR1 LGHDT and CDR2 YNNKEL (reference sequence). V was pared by 2 bases and J by 12 bases, with 11 bases between. The CDR3 length is 12 residues. CDR3 sequence reads: CASSQILGVQFF. The CDR3 bases are TGTGCCAGCAGCCAAATTTTGGGGGTGCAGTTCTTC.